This is a list of T cell receptor beta chains from one sample in a study of cytomegalovirus exposure and HLA in healthy donors. TCRdb's copy holds only in-frame clones and misses some; the assay was immunoSEQ multiplex PCR. The sample shows roughly 160,000 clones, over 75% of them seen only once. Sequenced: PBMCs. These TCRs come from a woman aged 50 to 60 in good health and CMV-seropositive. Each CDR3 is given with its conserved first and last residue. Fields, in order: clone size, D gene, V gene, J gene, CDR3 DNA, CDR3 protein. D genes are given only for firm matches. Not every row has a clone size; where given, it reads once, few, many or a size class.

.	.	TRBV7-3	TRBJ2-6	TGTGCCAGCAGCTTAATGGCAGGTGGGGCCAACGTCCTGACTTTC	CASSLMAGGANVLTF
.	.	TRBV11-2	TRBJ1-1	TGTGCCAGCAGCCCCTGGACAGCACATCAAGCTTTCTTT	CASSPWTAHQAFF
.	.	TRBV9	TRBJ2-1	TGTGCCAGCAGCGTAGTAGGGGGGGGATGGGAGCAGTTCTTC	CASSVVGGGWEQFF
few	.	TRBV9	TRBJ2-1	TGTGCCAGCAGCGCAACAGAAATCTCGAGAACTTTTAATGAGCAGTTCTTC	CASSATEISRTFNEQFF
.	.	TRBV18	TRBJ2-3	TGTGCCAGCTCACCCCGGGACACCCTATACCTTAGCACAGATACGCAGTATTTT	CASSPRDTLYLSTDTQYF
.	TRBD1	TRBV7-2	TRBJ1-1	TGTGCCAGCAGCGACAGGGGGACGGGGGGTTTGAACACTGAAGCTTTCTTT	CASSDRGTGGLNTEAFF
.	.	TRBV7-2	TRBJ2-7	TGTGCCAGCAGGGCGGAAAATCGATGGGAGCAGTACTTC	CASRAENRWEQYF
few	.	TRBV15	TRBJ2-5	TGTGCCACCAGCAAGGACAGACCCCAGTCGGAGACCCAGTACTTC	CATSKDRPQSETQYF
.	TRBD2	TRBV18	TRBJ2-5	TGTGCCAGCTCAGGGCTAGCGGCCAAAGAGACCCAGTACTTC	CASSGLAAKETQYF
.	.	TRBV9	TRBJ2-1	TGTGCCAGCAGCCCCCATAGCCCCACACTCTACAATGAGCAGTTCTTC	CASSPHSPTLYNEQFF
.	.	TRBV11-2	TRBJ1-4	TGTGCCAGCAGCTCTTCGGGACACGCAACTAATGAAAAACTGTTTTTT	CASSSSGHATNEKLFF
.	.	TRBV7-2	TRBJ2-4	TGTGCCAGCAGCTTAGGCGGTGGTTTTCGCTCAGCCAAAAACATTCAGTACTTC	CASSLGGGFRSAKNIQYF
.	.	TRBV19	TRBJ1-1	TGTGCCAGTGGAGTCAGTGATTCCCCGCACGCTGAAGCTTTCTTT	CASGVSDSPHAEAFF
once	TRBD1	TRBV25-1	TRBJ1-4	TGTGCCAGCAGTGAACTGGGACAGGGGTTGGGGGAAAAACTGTTTTTT	CASSELGQGLGEKLFF
.	.	TRBV4-1	TRBJ2-5	TGCGCCAGCAGCCACCCCGGGACTGCCGTTGAGACCCAGTACTTC	CASSHPGTAVETQYF
.	.	TRBV2	TRBJ2-2	TGTGCCAGCAATGACATAGCCTTAGGGGAGCTGTTTTTT	CASNDIALGELFF
.	.	TRBV6-4	TRBJ2-1	TGTGCCAGCAGCACGACCGGGAATGAGCAGTTCTTC	CASSTTGNEQFF
.	TRBD1	TRBV7-3	TRBJ2-3	TGTGCCAGCAGCCCGGACAGGGAAGGTACGCAGTATTTT	CASSPDREGTQYF
.	.	TRBV15	TRBJ1-1	TGTGCCACCAGCAGAGAGTCAGGGGAGAACACTGAAGCTTTCTTT	CATSRESGENTEAFF
.	TRBD2	TRBV27	TRBJ2-3	TGTGCCAGCAGTGGGGGGGGACTAGCGGGCCTCACAGATACGCAGTATTTT	CASSGGGLAGLTDTQYF
.	TRBD2	TRBV4-2	TRBJ2-4	TGTGCCAGCAGCCAAGATCAAACTAGCGGGACAAACATTCAGTACTTC	CASSQDQTSGTNIQYF
.	TRBD1	TRBV27	TRBJ2-4	TGTGCCAGCAGTTCGACAGGGTGGAACATTCGGTACTTC	CASSSTGWNIRYF
.	.	TRBV6-5	TRBJ1-6	TGTGCCAGCAGCCCCCCCGTCGGAGCCCTCCACTTT	CASSPPVGALHF
.	TRBD2	TRBV4-3	TRBJ2-5	TGCGCCAGCAGCCAGGGGACTAGCGGGGGTCTAGAGACCCAGTACTTC	CASSQGTSGGLETQYF
once	.	TRBV19	TRBJ2-7	TGTGCCAGTAAGGCGGCTGGGGGGACCTCCTACGAGCAGTACTTC	CASKAAGGTSYEQYF
.	TRBD2	TRBV30	TRBJ2-1	TGTGCCTGGACCCGAGGACTAGCGGGGTACAATGAGCAGTTCTTC	CAWTRGLAGYNEQFF
few	TRBD2	TRBV7-6	TRBJ2-2	TGTGCCAGCAGCCGCACTAGCGGGAGCGTCGGGGAGCTGTTTTTT	CASSRTSGSVGELFF
.	.	TRBV5-1	TRBJ2-5	TGCGCCAGCAGCTTAACAGGGGGGGGAGAGACCCAGTACTTC	CASSLTGGGETQYF
few	TRBD1	TRBV28	TRBJ1-2	TGTGCCAGCAGTCGTCCGAGGACAGGGGGGAACTATGGCTACACCTTC	CASSRPRTGGNYGYTF
.	.	TRBV18	TRBJ1-4	TGTGCCAGCTCACTAAGGACACCAAGACATGAAAAACTGTTTTTT	CASSLRTPRHEKLFF
.	TRBD1	TRBV11-3	TRBJ2-2	TGTGCCAGCAGCGCAGCACAGGGGGCTCTACACGCCGGGGAGCTGTTTTTT	CASSAAQGALHAGELFF
.	TRBD2	TRBV7-2	TRBJ2-5	TGTGCCAGCAGCTTAGTTTCTAGCGGGAGTATGCGAGAGACCCAGTACTTC	CASSLVSSGSMRETQYF
medium-sized	.	TRBV7-2	TRBJ1-5	TGTGCCAGCAGCTTAAAGGGGGATCAGCCCCAGCATTTT	CASSLKGDQPQHF
.	TRBD1	TRBV6-6	TRBJ2-3	TGTGCCAGCAGGGAAACAGGGGGCCAAGGCACAGATACGCAGTATTTT	CASRETGGQGTDTQYF
.	TRBD1	TRBV28	TRBJ2-7	TGTGCCAGCAGGCCTAAGGGGAACAGGGGGCACAACGAGCAGTACTTC	CASRPKGNRGHNEQYF
few	.	TRBV6-1	TRBJ1-1	TGTGCCAGCTCGGGTTGGAAGAACACTGAAGCTTTCTTT	CASSGWKNTEAFF
.	.	TRBV5-7	TRBJ1-5	TGTGCCAGCAGCATACTTTATCGCCCCCAGCCCCAGCATTTT	CASSILYRPQPQHF
.	TRBD1	TRBV7-6	TRBJ2-1	TGTGCCAGCAGCTTAGAAGGGACAGAAACCTACAATGAGCAGTTCTTC	CASSLEGTETYNEQFF
.	.	TRBV28	TRBJ1-3	TGTGCCAGCAGGCCAGGAGGAGGAAACACCATATATTTT	CASRPGGGNTIYF
.	.	TRBV28	TRBJ1-2	TGTGCCAGCAGTTCAGGATTCTATGGCTACACCTTC	CASSSGFYGYTF
.	TRBD2	TRBV9	TRBJ2-2	TGTGCCAGCAGCGTAGATCCTAGCGGGCCGGTCGGGGAGCTGTTTTTT	CASSVDPSGPVGELFF
.	.	TRBV4-1	TRBJ2-1	TGCGCCAGCAGCCAAGACCAAAAGGGCAGGGGGGACAATGAGCAGTTCTTC	CASSQDQKGRGDNEQFF
once	TRBD2	TRBV30	TRBJ2-7	TGTGCCTGGAGTGCTCCGACCCTAGCGGGAGCCGATCCGTACTTC	CAWSAPTLAGADPYF
.	TRBD1	TRBV7-9	TRBJ1-1	TGTGCCAGCAGCCCCCACAGGGGGACTGAAGCTTTCTTT	CASSPHRGTEAFF
.	.	TRBV28	TRBJ1-1	TGTGCCAGCAGTCCTTTGGGGGGGAACACTGAAGCTTTCTTT	CASSPLGGNTEAFF
once	.	TRBV7-2	TRBJ2-2	TGTGCCAGCAGCTTAAGAGGAAACACCGGGGAGCTGTTTTTT	CASSLRGNTGELFF
few	TRBD1	TRBV4-2	TRBJ1-4	TGTGCCAGCAGCCGACAGGGGACTAATGAAAAACTGTTTTTT	CASSRQGTNEKLFF
.	.	TRBV7-2	TRBJ1-1	TGTGCCAGCAGCTTAGCCAGGCGGAACACTGAAGCTTTCTTT	CASSLARRNTEAFF
.	.	TRBV11-2	TRBJ2-2	TGTGCCAGCAGCTTAGGTCTCTTCGGGGAGCTGTTTTTT	CASSLGLFGELFF
.	.	TRBV19	TRBJ2-3	TGTGCCAGTAGGACAGCACGCACAGATACGCAGTATTTT	CASRTARTDTQYF
.	TRBD1	TRBV7-2	TRBJ1-5	TGTGCCAGCAGCTCAGGGGGCGCCGGCAATCAGCCCCAGCATTTT	CASSSGGAGNQPQHF
.	.	TRBV13	TRBJ1-2	TGTGCCAGCAGCTTGGGAGGGCAGCCTAACTATGGCTACACCTTC	CASSLGGQPNYGYTF
.	.	TRBV11-1	TRBJ1-1	TGTGCCAGCAGCCATGCACAGGTTGAAGCTTTCTTT	CASSHAQVEAFF
.	.	TRBV9	TRBJ2-7	TGTGCCAGCAGCCGGGATTTTCTTACCTACGAGCAGTACTTC	CASSRDFLTYEQYF
.	.	TRBV28	TRBJ1-2	TGTGCCAGCAGTGACAATCAGAGAGCATTGTTCTATGGCTACACCTTC	CASSDNQRALFYGYTF
.	.	TRBV25-1	TRBJ1-1	TGTGCCAGCAGTGACCTTAGCATGAACACTGAAGCTTTCTTT	CASSDLSMNTEAFF
.	TRBD1	TRBV11-2	TRBJ2-7	TGTGCCAGCAGCTTACTCCTCGGGACAGGGGGAACCTACGAGCAGTACTTC	CASSLLLGTGGTYEQYF
few	TRBD1	TRBV5-4	TRBJ2-5	TGTGCCAGCAGCTCCGGACAGGGAAAAGAGACCCAGTACTTC	CASSSGQGKETQYF
.	TRBD2	TRBV5-1	TRBJ2-7	TGCGCCAGCAGCTTCGGACTAGCGGGAGGGCCTATCTACAAGCAGTACTTC	CASSFGLAGGPIYKQYF
.	.	TRBV11-2	TRBJ1-2	TGTGCCAGCAGCTCTTTGAGGGACACTGCACACTATGGCTACACCTTC	CASSSLRDTAHYGYTF